Described below is a single T cell receptor (beta chain) sequence and its context. Its antigen is not identified. CDR3 length: 13 residues. The germline V and J ends were trimmed by 8 bases and 4 bases, with 11 bases remaining between them. CDR1 MNHEY and CDR2 SVGAGI come from the germline V gene. Data came from immunoSEQ multiplex PCR; TCRdb stores just in-frame clones and leaves some out. The sample includes about 50,000 clones, 85% to 95% seen only once; the top ten take around 3.1%. These data are taken from a study of T cell therapy after organ transplantation. The starting material was CD8+ T cells from blood, obtained before autologous CMV-specific T cell therapy. The origin of this receptor is a human patient who had received a solid organ transplant and had CMV disease. The chain combines TRBV6-5 with TRBJ1-4; D is undetermined. The CDR3 loop reads CASRRRLNEKLFF. CDR3 sequence (DNA): TGTGCCAGCCGACGGAGGCTTAATGAAAAACTGTTTTTT.